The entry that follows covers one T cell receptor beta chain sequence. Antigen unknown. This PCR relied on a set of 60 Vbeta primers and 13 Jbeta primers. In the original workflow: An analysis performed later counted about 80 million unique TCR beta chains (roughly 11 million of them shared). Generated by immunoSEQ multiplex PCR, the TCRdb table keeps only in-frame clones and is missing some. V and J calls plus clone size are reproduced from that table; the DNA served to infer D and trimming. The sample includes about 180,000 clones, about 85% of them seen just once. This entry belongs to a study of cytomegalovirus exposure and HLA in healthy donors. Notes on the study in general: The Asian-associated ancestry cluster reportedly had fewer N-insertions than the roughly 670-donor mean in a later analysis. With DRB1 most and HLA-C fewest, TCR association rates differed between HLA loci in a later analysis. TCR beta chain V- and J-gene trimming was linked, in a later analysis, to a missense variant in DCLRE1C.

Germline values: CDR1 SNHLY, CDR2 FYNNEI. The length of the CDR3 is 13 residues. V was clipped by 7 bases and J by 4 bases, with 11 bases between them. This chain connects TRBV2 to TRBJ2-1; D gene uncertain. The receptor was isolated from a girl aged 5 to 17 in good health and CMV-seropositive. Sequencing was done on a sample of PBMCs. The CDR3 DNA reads TGTGCCAGCACCTCGACTGTATACAATGAGCAGTTCTTC. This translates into CASTSTVYNEQFF. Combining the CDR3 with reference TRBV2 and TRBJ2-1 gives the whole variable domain EPEVTQTPSHQVTQMGQEVILRCVPISNHLYFYWYRQILGQKVEFLVSFYNNEISEKSEIFDDQFSVERPDGSNFTLKIRSTKLEDSAMYFCASTSTVYNEQFFGPGTRLTVL.